A selection of T cell receptor beta chains follows, all from one sample in a study of glioma-infiltrating T cells after dendritic cell vaccination. Here immunoSEQ multiplex PCR was the method, and the copy in TCRdb shows in-frame clones only, minus some. Here the sample spans tens of thousands of clones, 85% to 90% being singletons. Here the sequenced sample was blood, taken before dendritic cell vaccination. These receptors were obtained from a human donor with glioblastoma. CDR3s leave out the opening cysteine and the closing phenylalanine or tryptophan. D genes are given only for firm matches.

J | V | D | CDR3
TRBJ1-5 | TRBV19 | TRBD1 | ASSPQGAPQH
TRBJ2-1 | TRBV29-1 | TRBD1 | SVGGQLSDEQF
TRBJ2-7 | TRBV7-6 | TRBD2 | ASSFKAGVNEQY
TRBJ1-2 | TRBV5-1 | . | ASTASEGSGGGYT
TRBJ1-6 | TRBV4-3 | . | ASSQEQAYNSPLH
TRBJ2-1 | TRBV28 | . | ASLPGPGSSYNEQF
TRBJ2-7 | TRBV9 | TRBD2 | ASSAGTSGGSSYEQY
TRBJ1-5 | TRBV6-6 | TRBD1 | ASSGQGAGNQPQH
TRBJ1-1 | TRBV11-1 | . | ASRQKLDGGQSRGTEAF
TRBJ2-1 | TRBV5-4 | TRBD1 | ASSAGQGNEQF
TRBJ1-2 | TRBV2 | TRBD1 | ASRGGQTMGGYT
TRBJ1-5 | TRBV4-2 | . | ASSPGTYNSNQPQH
TRBJ2-1 | TRBV12-5 | TRBD1 | ASGPPGGIGMV
TRBJ1-2 | TRBV28 | . | ASWGTVSNYGYT
TRBJ1-2 | TRBV15 | TRBD1 | ATSRDGTDLYGYT
TRBJ1-5 | TRBV5-8 | . | ASSLETMANQPQH
TRBJ2-5 | TRBV4-1 | TRBD2 | ASSQEPPILAGVQETQY
TRBJ1-6 | TRBV7-9 | TRBD1 | ASSLSGDRGLYSPLH
TRBJ2-7 | TRBV30 | TRBD1 | AWRRQGAGYEQY
TRBJ1-1 | TRBV7-3 | . | ASSYAGQSTEAF
TRBJ2-1 | TRBV15 | TRBD2 | ATSRDGTSGYNEQF
TRBJ1-5 | TRBV15 | . | ATSRDRNQPQH
TRBJ2-3 | TRBV27 | TRBD1 | ASSPTRQGATDTQY
TRBJ2-7 | TRBV6-5 | TRBD2 | ASSLKRGYEQY
TRBJ1-6 | TRBV27 | TRBD1 | ASRLLRGQRPLH
TRBJ1-1 | TRBV30 | TRBD1 | AWSWTGVGDTEAF
TRBJ1-5 | TRBV28 | . | ASSLMRHSNQPQH
TRBJ1-4 | TRBV7-2 | TRBD1 | ASSGTGGEKLF
TRBJ2-3 | TRBV27 | TRBD2 | ASSFYAGGSTDTQY
TRBJ2-3 | TRBV27 | TRBD1 | ASSHLDSQGADTQY